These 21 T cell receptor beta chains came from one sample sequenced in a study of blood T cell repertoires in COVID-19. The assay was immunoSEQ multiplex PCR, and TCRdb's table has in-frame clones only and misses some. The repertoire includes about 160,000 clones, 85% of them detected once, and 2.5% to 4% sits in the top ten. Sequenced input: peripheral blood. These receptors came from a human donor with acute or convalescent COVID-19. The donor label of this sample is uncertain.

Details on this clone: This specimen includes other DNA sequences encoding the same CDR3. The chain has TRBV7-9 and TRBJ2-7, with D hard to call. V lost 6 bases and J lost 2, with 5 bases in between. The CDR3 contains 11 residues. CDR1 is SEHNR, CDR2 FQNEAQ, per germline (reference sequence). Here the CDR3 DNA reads TGTGCCAGCAGTCCAGCCTACGAGCAGTACTTC. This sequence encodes CASSPAYEQYF.

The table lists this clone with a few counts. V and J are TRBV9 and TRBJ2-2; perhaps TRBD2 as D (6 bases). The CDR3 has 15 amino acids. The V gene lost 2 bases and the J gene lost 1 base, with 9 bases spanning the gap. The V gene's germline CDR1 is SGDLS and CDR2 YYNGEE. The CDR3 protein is CASSVAGRNTGELFF. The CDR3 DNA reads TGTGCCAGCAGCGTCGCCGGGAGGAACACCGGGGAGCTGTTTTTT. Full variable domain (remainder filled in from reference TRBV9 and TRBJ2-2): DSGVTQTPKHLITATGQRVTLRCSPRSGDLSVYWYQQSLDQGLQFLIQYYNGEERAKGNILERFSAQQFPDLHSELNLSSLELGDSALYFCASSVAGRNTGELFFGEGSRLTVL.

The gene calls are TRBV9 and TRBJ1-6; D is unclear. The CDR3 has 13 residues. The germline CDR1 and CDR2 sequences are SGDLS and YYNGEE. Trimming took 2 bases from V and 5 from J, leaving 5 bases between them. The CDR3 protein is CASSVRNNSPLHF. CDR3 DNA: TGTGCCAGCAGCGTGAGGAATAATTCACCCCTCCACTTT.

This CDR3 is CASSLSHRGRATNSPLHF. The CDR3 nucleotides read TGTGCCAGCAGTTTGTCCCACAGGGGGAGGGCTACTAATTCACCCCTCCACTTT. The V call is TRBV27, the J call TRBJ1-6; 8 nucleotides agree with TRBD1. The CDR3 contains 18 residues. Looked up from germline, CDR1 is MNHEY and CDR2 is SMNVEV (reference sequence). The V gene end was trimmed by 3 bases and the J gene end by 6 bases; junction bases not matched to a gene: 13.

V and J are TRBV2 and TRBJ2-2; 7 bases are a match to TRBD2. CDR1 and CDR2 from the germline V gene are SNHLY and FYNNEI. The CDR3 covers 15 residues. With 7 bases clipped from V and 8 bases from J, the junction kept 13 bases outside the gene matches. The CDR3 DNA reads TGTGCCAGCAAGGCGGGAGACACTTTGGCAGGGGAGCTGTTTTTT. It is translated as CASKAGDTLAGELFF. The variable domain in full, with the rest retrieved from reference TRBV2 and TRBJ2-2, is EPEVTQTPSHQVTQMGQEVILRCVPISNHLYFYWYRQILGQKVEFLVSFYNNEISEKSEIFDDQFSVERPDGSNFTLKIRSTKLEDSAMYFCASKAGDTLAGELFFGEGSRLTVL.

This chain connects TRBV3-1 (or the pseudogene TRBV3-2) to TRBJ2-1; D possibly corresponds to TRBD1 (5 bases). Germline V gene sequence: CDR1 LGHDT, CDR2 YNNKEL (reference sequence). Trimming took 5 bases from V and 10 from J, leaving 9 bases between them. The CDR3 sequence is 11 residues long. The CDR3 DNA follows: TGTGCCAGCAGCGGGGCTGCAGAGCAGTTCTTC. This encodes CASSGAAEQFF.

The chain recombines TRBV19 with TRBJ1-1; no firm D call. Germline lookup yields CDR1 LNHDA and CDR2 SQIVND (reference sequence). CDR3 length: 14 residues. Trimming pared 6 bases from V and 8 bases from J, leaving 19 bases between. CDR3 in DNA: TGTGCCAGTAGGGAGGAACCAAGGCGGTCCGAAGCTTTCTTT. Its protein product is CASREEPRRSEAFF.

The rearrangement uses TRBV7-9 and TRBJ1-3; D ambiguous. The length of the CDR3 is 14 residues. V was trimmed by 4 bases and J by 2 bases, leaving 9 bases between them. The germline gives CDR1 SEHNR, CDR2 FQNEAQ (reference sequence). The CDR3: CASSWEGTGNTIYF. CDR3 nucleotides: TGTGCCAGCAGCTGGGAGGGAACTGGAAACACCATATATTTT.

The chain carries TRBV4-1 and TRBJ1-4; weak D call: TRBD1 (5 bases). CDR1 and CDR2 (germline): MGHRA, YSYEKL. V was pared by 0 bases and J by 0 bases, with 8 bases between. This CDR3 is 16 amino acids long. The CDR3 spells CASSQDGGATNEKLFF. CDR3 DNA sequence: TGCGCCAGCAGCCAAGACGGGGGTGCAACTAATGAAAAACTGTTTTTT.

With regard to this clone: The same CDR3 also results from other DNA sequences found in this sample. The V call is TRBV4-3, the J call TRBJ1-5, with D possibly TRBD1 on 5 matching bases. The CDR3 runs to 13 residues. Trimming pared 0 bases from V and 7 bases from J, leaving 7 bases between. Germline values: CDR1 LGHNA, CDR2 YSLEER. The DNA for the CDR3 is TGCGCCAGCAGCCAAGACCGGGGGCAGCCCCAGCATTTT. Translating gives CASSQDRGQPQHF.

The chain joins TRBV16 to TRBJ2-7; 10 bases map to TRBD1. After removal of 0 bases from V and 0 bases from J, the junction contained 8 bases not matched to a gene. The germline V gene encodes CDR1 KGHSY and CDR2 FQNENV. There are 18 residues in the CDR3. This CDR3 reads CASSQSRDRGLSSYEQYF. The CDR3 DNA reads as TGTGCCAGCAGCCAATCCAGGGACAGGGGCCTAAGCTCCTACGAGCAGTACTTC.

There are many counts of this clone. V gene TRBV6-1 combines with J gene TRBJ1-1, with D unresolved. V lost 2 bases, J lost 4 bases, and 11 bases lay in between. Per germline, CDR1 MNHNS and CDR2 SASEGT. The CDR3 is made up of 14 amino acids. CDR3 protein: CASSERRVRTEAFF. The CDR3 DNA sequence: TGTGCCAGCAGTGAAAGGAGGGTTCGCACTGAAGCTTTCTTT.

This CDR3 reads CASSPYPGQGNEQFF. CDR3 nucleotide sequence: TGTGCCAGCAGCCCATACCCGGGACAGGGGAATGAGCAGTTCTTC. The rearrangement links TRBV7-3 to TRBJ2-1; 10 bases match TRBD1. The trim removed 5 bases at V and 7 bases at J, leaving 8 bases unmatched. The CDR3 contains 15 residues. Germline V gives CDR1 SGHTA, CDR2 FQGTGA.

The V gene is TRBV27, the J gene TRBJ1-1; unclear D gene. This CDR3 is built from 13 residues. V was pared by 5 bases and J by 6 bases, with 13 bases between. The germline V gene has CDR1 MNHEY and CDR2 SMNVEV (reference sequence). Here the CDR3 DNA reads TGTGCCAGCAGTCCCTTGAGGGCTGCTGAAGCTTTCTTT. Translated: CASSPLRAAEAFF.

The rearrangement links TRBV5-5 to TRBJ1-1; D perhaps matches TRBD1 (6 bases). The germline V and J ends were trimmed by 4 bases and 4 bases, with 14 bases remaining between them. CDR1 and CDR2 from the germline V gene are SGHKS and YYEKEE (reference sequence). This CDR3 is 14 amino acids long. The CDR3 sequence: CASSLGGRSTEAFF. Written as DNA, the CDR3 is TGTGCCAGCAGCCTGGGGGGGCGAAGCACTGAAGCTTTCTTT.

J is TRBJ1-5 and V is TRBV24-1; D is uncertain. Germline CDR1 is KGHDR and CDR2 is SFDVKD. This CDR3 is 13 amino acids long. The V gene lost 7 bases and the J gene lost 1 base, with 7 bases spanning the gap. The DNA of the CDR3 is TGTGCCACCAGGGAGGGAAGCAATCAGCCCCAGCATTTT. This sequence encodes CATREGSNQPQHF.

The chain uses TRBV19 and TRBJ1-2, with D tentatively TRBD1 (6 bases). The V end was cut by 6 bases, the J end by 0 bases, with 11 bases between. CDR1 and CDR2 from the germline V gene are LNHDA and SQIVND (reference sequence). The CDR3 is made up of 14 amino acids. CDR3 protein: CASSPQGANYGYTF. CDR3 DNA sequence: TGTGCCAGTAGCCCACAGGGAGCTAACTATGGCTACACCTTC.

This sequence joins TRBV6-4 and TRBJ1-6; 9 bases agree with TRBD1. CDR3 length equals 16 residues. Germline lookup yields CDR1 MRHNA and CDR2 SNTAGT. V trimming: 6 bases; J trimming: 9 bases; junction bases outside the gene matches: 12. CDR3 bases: TGTGCCAGCAGAGAGCAACCGGGACAGGGATCTTCACCCCTCCACTTT. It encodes CASREQPGQGSSPLHF.

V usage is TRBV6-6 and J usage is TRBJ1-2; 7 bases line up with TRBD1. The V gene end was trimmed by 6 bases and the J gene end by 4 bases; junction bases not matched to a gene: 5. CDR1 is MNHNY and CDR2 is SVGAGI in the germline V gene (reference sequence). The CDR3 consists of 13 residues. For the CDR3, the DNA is TGTGCCAGCAGGTGGGACAGTGCCTATGGCTACACCTTC. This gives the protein CASRWDSAYGYTF.

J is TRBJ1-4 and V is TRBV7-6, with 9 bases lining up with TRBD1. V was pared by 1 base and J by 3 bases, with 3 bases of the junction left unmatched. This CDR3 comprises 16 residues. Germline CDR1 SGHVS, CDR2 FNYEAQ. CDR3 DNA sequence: TGTGCCAGCAGCTTAGGGGGACAGGGCTCTAATGAAAAACTGTTTTTT. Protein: CASSLGGQGSNEKLFF.

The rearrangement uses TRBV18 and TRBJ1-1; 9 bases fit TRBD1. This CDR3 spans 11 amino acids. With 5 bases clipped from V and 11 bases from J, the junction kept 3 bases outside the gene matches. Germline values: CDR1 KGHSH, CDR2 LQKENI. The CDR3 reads CASSDRGTAFF. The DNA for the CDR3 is TGTGCCAGCTCAGACAGGGGGACGGCTTTCTTT.